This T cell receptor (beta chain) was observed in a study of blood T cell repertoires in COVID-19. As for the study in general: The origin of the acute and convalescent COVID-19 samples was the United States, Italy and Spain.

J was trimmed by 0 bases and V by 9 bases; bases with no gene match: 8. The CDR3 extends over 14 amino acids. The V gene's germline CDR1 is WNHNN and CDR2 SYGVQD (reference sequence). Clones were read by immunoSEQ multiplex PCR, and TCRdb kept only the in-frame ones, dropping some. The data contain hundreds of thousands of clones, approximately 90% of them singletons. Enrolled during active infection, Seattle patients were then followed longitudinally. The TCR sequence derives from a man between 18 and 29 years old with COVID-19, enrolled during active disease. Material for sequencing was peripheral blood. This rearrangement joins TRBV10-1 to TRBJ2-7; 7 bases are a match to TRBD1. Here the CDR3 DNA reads TGCGCCAGGCGCGACAGGGAGAGCTCCTACGAGCAGTACTTC. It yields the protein CARRDRESSYEQYF.